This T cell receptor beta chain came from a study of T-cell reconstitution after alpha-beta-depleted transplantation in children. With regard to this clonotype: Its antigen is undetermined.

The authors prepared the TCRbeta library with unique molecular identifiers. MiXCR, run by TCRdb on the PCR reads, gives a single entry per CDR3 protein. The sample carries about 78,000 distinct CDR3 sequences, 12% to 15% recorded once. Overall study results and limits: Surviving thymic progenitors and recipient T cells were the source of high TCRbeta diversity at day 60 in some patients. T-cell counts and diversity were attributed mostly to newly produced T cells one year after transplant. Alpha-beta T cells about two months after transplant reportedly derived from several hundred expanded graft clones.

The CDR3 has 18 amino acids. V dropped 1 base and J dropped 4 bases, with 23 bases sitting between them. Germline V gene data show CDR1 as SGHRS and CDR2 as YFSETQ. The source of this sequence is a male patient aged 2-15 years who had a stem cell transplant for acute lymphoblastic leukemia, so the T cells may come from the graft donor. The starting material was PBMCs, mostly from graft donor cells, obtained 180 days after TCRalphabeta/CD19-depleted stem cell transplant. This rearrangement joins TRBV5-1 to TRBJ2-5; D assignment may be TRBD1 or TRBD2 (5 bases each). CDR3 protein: CASSLRPHGASRGETQYF. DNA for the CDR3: TGCGCCAGCAGCTTGCGCCCCCACGGGGCCTCCCGGGGAGAGACCCAGTACTTC. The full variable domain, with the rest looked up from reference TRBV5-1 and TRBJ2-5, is KAGVTQTPRYLIKTRGQQVTLSCSPISGHRSVSWYQQTPGQGLQFLFEYFSETQRNKGNFPGRFSGRQFSNSRSEMNVSTLELGDSALYLCASSLRPHGASRGETQYFGPGTRLLVL.